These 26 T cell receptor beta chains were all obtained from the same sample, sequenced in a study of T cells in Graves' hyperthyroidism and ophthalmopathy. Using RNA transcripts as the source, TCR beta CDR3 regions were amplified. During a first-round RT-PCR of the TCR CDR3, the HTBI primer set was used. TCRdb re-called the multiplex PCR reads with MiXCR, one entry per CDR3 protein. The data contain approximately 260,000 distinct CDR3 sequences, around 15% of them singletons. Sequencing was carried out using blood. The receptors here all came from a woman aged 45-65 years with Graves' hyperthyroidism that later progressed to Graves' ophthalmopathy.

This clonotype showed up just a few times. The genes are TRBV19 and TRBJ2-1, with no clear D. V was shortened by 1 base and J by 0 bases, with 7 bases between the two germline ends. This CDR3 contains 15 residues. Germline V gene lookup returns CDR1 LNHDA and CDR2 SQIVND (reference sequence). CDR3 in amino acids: CASSIAVSSYNEQFF. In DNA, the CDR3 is TGTGCCAGTAGTATAGCGGTGAGCTCCTACAATGAGCAGTTCTTC.

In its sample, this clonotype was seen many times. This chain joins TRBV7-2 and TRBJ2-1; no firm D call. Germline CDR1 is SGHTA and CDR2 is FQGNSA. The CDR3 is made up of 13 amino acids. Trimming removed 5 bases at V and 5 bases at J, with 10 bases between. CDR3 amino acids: CASSPHRDNEQFF. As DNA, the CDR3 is TGTGCCAGCAGCCCTCACCGGGACAATGAGCAGTTCTTC.

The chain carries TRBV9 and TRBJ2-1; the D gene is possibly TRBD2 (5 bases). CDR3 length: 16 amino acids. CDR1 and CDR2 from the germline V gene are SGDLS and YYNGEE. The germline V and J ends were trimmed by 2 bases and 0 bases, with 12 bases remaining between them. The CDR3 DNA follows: TGTGCCAGCAGCGTTCAAGCGGAAAGCTCCTACAATGAGCAGTTCTTC. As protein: CASSVQAESSYNEQFF.

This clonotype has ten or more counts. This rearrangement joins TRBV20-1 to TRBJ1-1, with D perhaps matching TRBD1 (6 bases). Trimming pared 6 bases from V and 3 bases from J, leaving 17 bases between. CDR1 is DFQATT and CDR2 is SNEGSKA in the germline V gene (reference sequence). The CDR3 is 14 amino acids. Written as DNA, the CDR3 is TGCAGTGCCGAGGAGGGGGGTTTGGACACTGAAGCTTTCTTT. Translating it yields CSAEEGGLDTEAFF.

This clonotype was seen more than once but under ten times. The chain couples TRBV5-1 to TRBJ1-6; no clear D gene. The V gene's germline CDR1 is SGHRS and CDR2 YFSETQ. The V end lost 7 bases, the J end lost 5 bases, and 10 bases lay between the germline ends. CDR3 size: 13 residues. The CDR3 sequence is CASRPPDNSPLHF. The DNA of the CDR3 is TGCGCCAGCCGACCGCCAGATAATTCACCCCTCCACTTT.

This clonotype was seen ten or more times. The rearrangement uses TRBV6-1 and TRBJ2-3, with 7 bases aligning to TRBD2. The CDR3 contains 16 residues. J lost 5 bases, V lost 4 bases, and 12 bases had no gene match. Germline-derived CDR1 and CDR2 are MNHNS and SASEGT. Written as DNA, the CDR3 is TGTGCCAGCAGTGGACATGCTAGCGGACCAAGAGATACGCAGTATTTT. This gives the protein CASSGHASGPRDTQYF.

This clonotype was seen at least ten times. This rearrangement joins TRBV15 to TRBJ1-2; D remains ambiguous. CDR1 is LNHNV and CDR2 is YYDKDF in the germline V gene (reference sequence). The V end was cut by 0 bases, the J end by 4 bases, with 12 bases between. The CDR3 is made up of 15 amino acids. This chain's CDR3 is CATSRDRSGAYGYTF. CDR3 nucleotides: TGTGCCACCAGCAGAGACCGGTCAGGCGCCTATGGCTACACCTTC.

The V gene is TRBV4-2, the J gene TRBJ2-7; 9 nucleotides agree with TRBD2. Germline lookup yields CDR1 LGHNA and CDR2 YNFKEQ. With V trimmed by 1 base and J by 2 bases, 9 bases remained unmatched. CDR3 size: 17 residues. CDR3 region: CASSQGSASGETYEQYF. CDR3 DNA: TGTGCCAGCAGCCAAGGCTCGGCTAGCGGGGAAACCTACGAGCAGTACTTC.

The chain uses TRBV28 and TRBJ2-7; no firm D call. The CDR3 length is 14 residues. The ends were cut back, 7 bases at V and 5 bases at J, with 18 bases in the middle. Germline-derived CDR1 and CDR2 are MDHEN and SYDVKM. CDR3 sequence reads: CASNGFDLTHEQYF. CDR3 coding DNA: TGTGCCAGCAATGGGTTCGATTTGACCCACGAGCAGTACTTC.

Here the CDR3 DNA reads TGTGCCAGTAGGCCCCGGACAAAGAACACTGAAGCTTTCTTT. Its translation is CASRPRTKNTEAFF. V is TRBV19 and J is TRBJ1-1; a weak D match, TRBD1 (5 bases). Trimming removed 6 bases from V and 1 base from J, with 12 bases in between. Germline values: CDR1 LNHDA, CDR2 SQIVND (reference sequence). The CDR3 loop spans 14 amino acids.

CDR3 sequence reads: CASSASGKETQYF. The DNA of the CDR3 is TGTGCCAGCAGCGCTAGCGGCAAAGAGACCCAGTACTTC. This chain joins TRBV9 and TRBJ2-5; 7 positions agree with TRBD2. CDR1 and CDR2 from the germline V gene are SGDLS and YYNGEE. The CDR3 consists of 13 residues. With 3 bases clipped from V and 3 bases from J, the junction kept 2 bases outside the gene matches.

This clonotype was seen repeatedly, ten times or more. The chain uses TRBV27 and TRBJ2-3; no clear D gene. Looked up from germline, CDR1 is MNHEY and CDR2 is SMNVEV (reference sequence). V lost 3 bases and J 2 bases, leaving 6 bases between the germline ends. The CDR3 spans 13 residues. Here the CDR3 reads CASSLAYTDTQYF. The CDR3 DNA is TGTGCCAGCAGTTTGGCATACACAGATACGCAGTATTTT.

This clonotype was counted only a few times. This CDR3 is CASSENGDYEQYF. Written as DNA, the CDR3 is TGTGCCAGCAGCGAAAACGGGGACTACGAGCAGTACTTC. The rearrangement joins TRBV27 to TRBJ2-7; D is perhaps TRBD2 (5 bases). Germline loops: CDR1 MNHEY, CDR2 SMNVEV (reference sequence). Trimming stripped 6 bases from V and 3 bases from J, with 12 bases between. The CDR3 spans 13 residues.

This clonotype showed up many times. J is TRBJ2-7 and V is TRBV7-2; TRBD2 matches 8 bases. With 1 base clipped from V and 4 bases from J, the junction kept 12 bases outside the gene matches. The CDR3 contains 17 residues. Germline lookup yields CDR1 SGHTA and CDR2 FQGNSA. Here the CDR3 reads CASSLGLGREGGYEQYF. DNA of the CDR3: TGTGCCAGCAGCTTAGGGTTGGGCCGGGAGGGGGGATACGAGCAGTACTTC.

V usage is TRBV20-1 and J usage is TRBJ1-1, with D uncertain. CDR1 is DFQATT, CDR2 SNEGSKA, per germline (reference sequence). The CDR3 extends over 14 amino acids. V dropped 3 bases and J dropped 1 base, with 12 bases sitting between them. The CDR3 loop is CSARKDPANTEAFF. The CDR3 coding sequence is TGCAGTGCTAGGAAGGACCCCGCGAACACTGAAGCTTTCTTT.

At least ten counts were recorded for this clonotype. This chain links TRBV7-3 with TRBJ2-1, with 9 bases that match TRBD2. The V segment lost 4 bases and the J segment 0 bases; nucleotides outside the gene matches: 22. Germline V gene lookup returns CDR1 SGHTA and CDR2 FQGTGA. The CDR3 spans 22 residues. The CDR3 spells CASSSPTKEGGRARSSYNEQFF. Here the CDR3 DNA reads TGTGCCAGCAGCTCCCCTACTAAGGAGGGCGGGAGGGCCCGTAGCTCCTACAATGAGCAGTTCTTC.

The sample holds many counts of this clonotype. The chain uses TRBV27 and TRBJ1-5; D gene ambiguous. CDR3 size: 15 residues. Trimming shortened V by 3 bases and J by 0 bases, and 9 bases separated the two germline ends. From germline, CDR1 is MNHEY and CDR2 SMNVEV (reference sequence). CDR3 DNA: TGTGCCAGCAGTTTCACCCGATATAGCAATCAGCCCCAGCATTTT. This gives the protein CASSFTRYSNQPQHF.

The DNA of the CDR3 is TGTGCCAGCAGTGAGCTTCAGGGTTTTGGCTACACCTTC. It specifies CASSELQGFGYTF. This sequence joins TRBV25-1 and TRBJ1-2, with a possible D match to TRBD1 (5 bases). V lost 3 bases to trimming and J lost 7 bases, with 12 bases between them. The CDR3 totals 13 residues. The V gene's germline CDR1 is MGHDK and CDR2 SYGVNS.

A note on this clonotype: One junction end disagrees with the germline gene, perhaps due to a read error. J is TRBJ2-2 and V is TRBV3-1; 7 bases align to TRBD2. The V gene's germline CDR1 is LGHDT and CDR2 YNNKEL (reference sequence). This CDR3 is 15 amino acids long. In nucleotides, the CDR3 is TGTGCCAGCAGCCAAGAAGGGACTAAACACCGGGGAGCTGTTTTT. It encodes CASSQEGTKHRGAVF.

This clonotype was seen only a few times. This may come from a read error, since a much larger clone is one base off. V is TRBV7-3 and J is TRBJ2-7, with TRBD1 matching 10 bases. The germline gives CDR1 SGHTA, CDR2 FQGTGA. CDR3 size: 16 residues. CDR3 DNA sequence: TGTGTCAGCAGCTTAACAGGGGGACAGGGGCGCTACGAGCAGTACTTC. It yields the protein CVSSLTGGQGRYEQYF.

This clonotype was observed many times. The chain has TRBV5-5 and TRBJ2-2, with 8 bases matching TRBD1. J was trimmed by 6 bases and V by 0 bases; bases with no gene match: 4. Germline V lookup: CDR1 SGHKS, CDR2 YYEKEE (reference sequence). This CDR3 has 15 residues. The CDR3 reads CASSLGTGTAGELFF. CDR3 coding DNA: TGTGCCAGCAGCTTGGGGACAGGGACGGCCGGGGAGCTGTTTTTT.

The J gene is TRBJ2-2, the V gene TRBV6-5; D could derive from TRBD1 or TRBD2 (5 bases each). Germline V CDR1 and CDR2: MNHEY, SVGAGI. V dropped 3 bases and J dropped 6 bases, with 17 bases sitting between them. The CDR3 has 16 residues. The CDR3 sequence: CASSYRERRDPGELFF. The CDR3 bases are TGTGCCAGCAGTTATCGTGAGAGAAGGGACCCCGGGGAGCTGTTTTTT.

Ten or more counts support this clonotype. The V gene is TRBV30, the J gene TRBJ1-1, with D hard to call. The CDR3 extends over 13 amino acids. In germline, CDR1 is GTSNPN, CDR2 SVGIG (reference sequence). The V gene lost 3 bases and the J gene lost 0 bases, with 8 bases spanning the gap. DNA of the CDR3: TGTGCCTGGAGCGACCTCATGAACACTGAAGCTTTCTTT. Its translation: CAWSDLMNTEAFF.

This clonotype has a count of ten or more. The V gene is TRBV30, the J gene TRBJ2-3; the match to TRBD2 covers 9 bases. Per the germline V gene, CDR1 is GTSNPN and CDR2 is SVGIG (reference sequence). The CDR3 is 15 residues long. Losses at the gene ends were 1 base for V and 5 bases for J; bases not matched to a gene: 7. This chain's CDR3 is CAWSAGVAGEDTQYF. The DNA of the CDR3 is TGTGCCTGGAGTGCTGGGGTAGCGGGAGAAGATACGCAGTATTTT. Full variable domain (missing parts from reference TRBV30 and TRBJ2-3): SQTIHQWPATLVQPVGSPLSLECTVEGTSNPNLYWYRQAAGRGLQLLFYSVGIGQISSEVPQNLSASRPQDRQFILSSKKLLLSDSGFYLCAWSAGVAGEDTQYFGPGTRLTVL.

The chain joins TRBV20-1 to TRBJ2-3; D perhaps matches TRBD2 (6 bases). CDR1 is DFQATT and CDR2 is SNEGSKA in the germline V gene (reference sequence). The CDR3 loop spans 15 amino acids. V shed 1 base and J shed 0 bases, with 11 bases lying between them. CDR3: CSARGSGTSTDTQYF. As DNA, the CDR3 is TGCAGTGCTAGAGGCTCCGGGACTAGCACAGATACGCAGTATTTT.

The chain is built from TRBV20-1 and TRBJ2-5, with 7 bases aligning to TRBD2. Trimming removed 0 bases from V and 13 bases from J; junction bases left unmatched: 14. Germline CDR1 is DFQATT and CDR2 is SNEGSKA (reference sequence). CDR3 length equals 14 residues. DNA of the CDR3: TGCAGTGCTAGAGATAGATTGGGGCGCGGGAGCCGGTACTTC. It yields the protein CSARDRLGRGSRYF.